The 4 T cell receptor beta chains below all came from one sample that was sequenced in a study of cytomegalovirus exposure and HLA in healthy donors. The PCR was carried out with 60 Vbeta primers and 13 Jbeta primers. The protocol was immunoSEQ multiplex PCR, while the TCRdb copy is restricted to in-frame clones and leaves out a portion. The data contain more than 85,000 clones, approximately 80% of them singletons. What was sequenced was PBMCs. Receptor source: a male donor in good health and CMV-seropositive.

This chain joins TRBV5-1 and TRBJ1-1; the D gene is possibly TRBD1 (5 bases). The CDR3 is 15 residues long. Per the germline V gene, CDR1 is SGHRS and CDR2 is YFSETQ. V shed 4 bases and J shed 0 bases, with 13 bases lying between them. This CDR3 is CASSPGGTVNTEAFF. CDR3 sequence (DNA): TGCGCCAGCAGCCCGGGAGGGACGGTGAACACTGAAGCTTTCTTT.

The CDR3 sequence: CATSVKRSSGNTIYF. Written as DNA, the CDR3 is TGTGCCACCAGCGTTAAGCGATCCTCTGGAAACACCATATATTTT. The chain has TRBV15 and TRBJ1-3; unclear D gene. The V end was cut by 5 bases, the J end by 0 bases, with 11 bases between. The CDR3 is made up of 15 amino acids. Per germline, CDR1 LNHNV and CDR2 YYDKDF (reference sequence).

CDR3 residues: CASSLTGKLYEQYF. In nucleotides, the CDR3 is TGTGCCAGCAGTTTAACAGGGAAGTTGTACGAGCAGTACTTC. The gene calls are TRBV28 and TRBJ2-7, with D possibly matching TRBD1 (6 bases). This CDR3 has 14 amino acids. Trimming took off 2 bases at V and 4 bases at J, with 12 bases between the two ends. CDR1 and CDR2 from the germline V gene are MDHEN and SYDVKM.

V is TRBV5-1 and J is TRBJ1-2; maybe TRBD1 (6 bases). The CDR3 has 12 residues. The V gene's germline CDR1 is SGHRS and CDR2 YFSETQ. The V gene lost 1 base and the J gene lost 8 bases, with 9 bases spanning the gap. DNA for the CDR3: TGCGCCAGCAGCTTGTCAGGGGAGGGCTACACCTTC. Protein: CASSLSGEGYTF.